These 29 T cell receptor beta chains share one sample of origin, sequenced in a study of blood T cell repertoires in COVID-19 (dated by TCRdb to about 2020). The receptor library was made with the immunoSEQ multiplex PCR assay. In its TCRdb copy, this immuneACCESS table keeps in-frame sequences only and misses some clones. Where compared with another copy, unresolved V genes explain less than half of these, and the others have no known cause. This sample is represented by about 190,000 clones; around nine tenths of them were singletons. 2.1% of the sample lies in the top ten. The sequenced sample was peripheral blood. The receptors derive from a man aged 70 or older with active or convalescent COVID-19.

This chain joins TRBV5-1 and TRBJ2-7; 8 bases match TRBD1. The V gene end was trimmed by 1 base and the J gene end by 5 bases; junction bases not matched to a gene: 14. Germline-derived CDR1 and CDR2 are SGHRS and YFSETQ. This CDR3 is 17 amino acids long. The CDR3 loop is CASSLKGQGVLRDEQYF. CDR3 in DNA: TGCGCCAGCAGCTTGAAAGGACAGGGAGTCCTTCGCGACGAGCAGTACTTC.

The rearrangement uses TRBV6-5 and TRBJ2-2; 15 bases match TRBD2. The CDR3 runs to 15 residues. Germline V lookup: CDR1 MNHEY, CDR2 SVGAGI. The J segment lost 9 bases and the V segment lost 4 bases, leaving 3 bases of the junction unmatched. CDR3 nucleotide sequence: TGTGCCAGCAGTTCCGGACTAGCGGGAGGGTGGGAGCTGTTTTTT. It translates to CASSSGLAGGWELFF.

The CDR3 spells CASSPTGGSSGNTIYF. The CDR3 region has the DNA TGTGCCAGCTCTCCGACAGGGGGAAGCTCTGGAAACACCATATATTTT. The chain recombines TRBV18 with TRBJ1-3; 9 bases are a match to TRBD1. V shed 6 bases, J shed 0 bases, and the junction held 6 bases outside the gene matches. Germline CDR1 is KGHSH and CDR2 is LQKENI. The CDR3 length is 16 residues. The full variable domain, completed using reference TRBV18 and TRBJ1-3, is NAGVMQNPRHLVRRRGQEARLRCSPMKGHSHVYWYRQLPEEGLKFMVYLQKENIIDESGMPKERFSAEFPKEGPSILRIQQVVRGDSAAYFCASSPTGGSSGNTIYFGEGSWLTVV.

V usage is TRBV7-9 and J usage is TRBJ1-2; a possible D gene is TRBD1 (6 bases). This CDR3 is built from 15 residues. CDR1 is SEHNR and CDR2 is FQNEAQ in the germline V gene (reference sequence). V gave up 5 bases and J gave up 4 bases, with 17 bases separating them. CDR3 protein: CASSLEVVGAYGYTF. The CDR3 DNA is TGTGCCAGCAGCCTAGAGGTGGTGGGGGCCTATGGCTACACCTTC.

J is TRBJ2-6 and V is TRBV28; unclear D gene. Germline assignment: CDR1 MDHEN and CDR2 SYDVKM. Trimming removed 6 bases at V and 0 bases at J, with 12 bases between. The CDR3 loop spans 16 amino acids. In DNA, the CDR3 is TGTGCCAGCAGGACCGGCCCTAGCTCTGGGGCCAACGTCCTGACTTTC. The encoded protein is CASRTGPSSGANVLTF.

The V call is TRBV20-1, the J call TRBJ2-3, with a weak D call TRBD2 (6 bases). The CDR3 extends over 15 amino acids. Germline-derived CDR1 and CDR2 are DFQATT and SNEGSKA (reference sequence). Between the trimmed V and J ends, which lost 3 bases and 0 bases, there was a span of 13 bases. The CDR3 region has the DNA TGCAGTGCTAGTTTTTCCGGGACTAGCACAGATACGCAGTATTTT. Its protein product is CSASFSGTSTDTQYF.

The chain couples TRBV28 to TRBJ1-1; 7 bases line up with TRBD1. The CDR3 has 16 amino acids. The V gene end was trimmed by 3 bases and the J gene end by 1 base; junction bases not matched to a gene: 8. Germline-derived CDR1 and CDR2 are MDHEN and SYDVKM. The CDR3 DNA is TGTGCCAGCAGTTTTGCCCCGGGACAGCAGAACACTGAAGCTTTCTTT. This translates into CASSFAPGQQNTEAFF.

This clone was detected only a few times. The genes are TRBV28 and TRBJ2-7, with D hard to call. V lost 1 base and J lost 4, with 20 bases in between. The CDR3 is made up of 17 amino acids. Per the germline V gene, CDR1 is MDHEN and CDR2 is SYDVKM. CDR3 in DNA: TGTGCCAGCAGTTTATTTGGGCCATCTGATTGGCCATACGAGCAGTACTTC. Translating it yields CASSLFGPSDWPYEQYF.

The chain joins TRBV14 to TRBJ2-7, with 7 nucleotides matching TRBD2. Losses at the gene ends were 0 bases for V and 5 bases for J; bases not matched to a gene: 7. The V gene's germline CDR1 is SGHDN and CDR2 FVKESK. This CDR3 comprises 15 residues. The CDR3 DNA sequence: TGTGCCAGCAGCCAAGATCTTGGGGGGGTTGACGAGCAGTACTTC. Its protein product is CASSQDLGGVDEQYF.

The chain combines TRBV4-3 with TRBJ1-2; 7 nucleotides line up with TRBD1. Germline trimming cut 0 bases from V and 5 bases from J; bases unmatched to any gene: 6. This CDR3 comprises 15 residues. Germline assignment: CDR1 LGHNA and CDR2 YSLEER. The chain's CDR3 is CASSQDGGGRYGYTF. CDR3 DNA sequence: TGCGCCAGCAGCCAAGATGGAGGGGGCAGGTATGGCTACACCTTC.

The CDR3 here is CASSPRQVGPPGELFF. The CDR3 DNA follows: TGTGCCAGCTCACCACGGCAGGTGGGCCCCCCCGGGGAGCTGTTTTTT. The V and J genes are TRBV18 and TRBJ2-2; D unclear. The CDR3 totals 16 residues. The germline V gene encodes CDR1 KGHSH and CDR2 LQKENI. With 1 base removed from V and 6 bases from J, the gap between germline ends came to 15 bases. Combining the CDR3 with reference TRBV18 and TRBJ2-2 gives the whole variable domain NAGVMQNPRHLVRRRGQEARLRCSPMKGHSHVYWYRQLPEEGLKFMVYLQKENIIDESGMPKERFSAEFPKEGPSILRIQQVVRGDSAAYFCASSPRQVGPPGELFFGEGSRLTVL.

The chain uses TRBV5-5 and TRBJ2-7; 8 bases are a match to TRBD1. Germline-derived CDR1 and CDR2 are SGHKS and YYEKEE (reference sequence). The V and J ends lost 4 bases and 3 bases, in that order; junction bases with no gene match: 9. The CDR3 loop spans 15 amino acids. CDR3 sequence reads: CASSGQGAQRYEQYF. The CDR3 nucleotides are TGTGCCAGCAGCGGCCAGGGGGCGCAGCGCTACGAGCAGTACTTC.

The rearrangement links TRBV19 to TRBJ1-5; D may be TRBD1 (5 bases). The CDR3 consists of 14 residues. CDR1 is LNHDA, CDR2 SQIVND, per germline (reference sequence). Deletions cut 9 bases from V and 3 bases from J, with 15 bases between. Here the CDR3 reads CASREEGHNQPQHF. The CDR3 coding sequence is TGTGCCAGCCGGGAGGAGGGGCACAATCAGCCCCAGCATTTT.

V usage is TRBV9 and J usage is TRBJ2-1; 9 bases are shared with TRBD2. Trimming at V came to 4 bases and at J to 2 bases, leaving 7 bases not matched to a gene. CDR3 length: 16 amino acids. CDR1 and CDR2 from the germline V gene are SGDLS and YYNGEE. The CDR3 nucleotides are TGTGCCAGCAGCCCGCGGGGGGGCGTCCCCTACAATGAGCAGTTCTTC. Its translation is CASSPRGGVPYNEQFF. Full variable domain (outside the CDR3, taken from reference TRBV9 and TRBJ2-1): DSGVTQTPKHLITATGQRVTLRCSPRSGDLSVYWYQQSLDQGLQFLIQYYNGEERAKGNILERFSAQQFPDLHSELNLSSLELGDSALYFCASSPRGGVPYNEQFFGPGTRLTVL.

The V call is TRBV11-2, the J call TRBJ1-1, with a possible D match to TRBD1 (6 bases). V was cut by 5 bases and J by 3 bases, with 16 bases left in between. This CDR3 region has 15 residues. CDR1 is SGHAT, CDR2 FQNNGV, per germline. In nucleotides, the CDR3 is TGTGCCAGCAGCACCCCAGGGGCGATGGACACTGAAGCTTTCTTT. Translating it yields CASSTPGAMDTEAFF.

The V call is TRBV5-8, the J call TRBJ1-5, with D tentatively TRBD1 (5 bases). The CDR3 length is 17 residues. The germline CDR1 and CDR2 sequences are SGHTS and YDEGEE. Trimming shortened V by 0 bases and J by 3 bases, and 16 bases separated the two germline ends. This chain's CDR3 is CASSLVFSTAPNQPQHF. The CDR3, as DNA: TGTGCCAGCAGCTTGGTGTTTTCGACAGCACCCAATCAGCCCCAGCATTTT.

This chain joins TRBV29-1 and TRBJ2-5, with D possibly matching TRBD1 (6 bases). Between the trimmed V and J ends, which lost 8 bases and 4 bases, there was a span of 11 bases. CDR3 length: 11 residues. Germline-derived CDR1 and CDR2 are SQVTM and ANQGSEA. CDR3 in amino acids: CSLRGGETQYF. The CDR3 bases are TGCAGCCTCAGGGGCGGAGAGACCCAGTACTTC.

CDR3 sequence (DNA): TGTGCCAGCAGTTACTCGAAAGGGCGGGAGGGTAGCGAGCAGTACTTC. This codes for CASSYSKGREGSEQYF. V usage is TRBV6-2 or TRBV6-3 and J usage is TRBJ2-7, with 9 positions matching TRBD2. V trimming: 0 bases; J trimming: 6 bases; junction bases outside the gene matches: 9. CDR1 and CDR2 (germline): MNHEY, SVGEGT. This CDR3 has 16 amino acids.

In this sample, this clone turned up once. The rearrangement uses TRBV4-3 and TRBJ2-5, with D possibly being TRBD2 (6 bases). Trimming took off 2 bases at V and 5 bases at J, with 9 bases between the two ends. Per the germline V gene, CDR1 is LGHNA and CDR2 is YSLEER. CDR3 length: 13 residues. In nucleotides, the CDR3 is TGCGCCAGCAGCCAAACTAGCAGGGAGACCCAGTACTTC. Its translation: CASSQTSRETQYF.

This chain connects TRBV28 to TRBJ2-7; weak D call: TRBD2 (6 bases). The CDR3 spans 15 residues. V lost 7 bases to trimming and J lost 0 bases, with 16 bases between them. Germline loops: CDR1 MDHEN, CDR2 SYDVKM. The CDR3 spells CASMEGPQISYEQYF. CDR3 coding DNA: TGTGCCAGCATGGAGGGGCCCCAAATCTCCTACGAGCAGTACTTC.

This clone was picked up a small number of times. The chain has TRBV11-2 and TRBJ2-3, with D possibly matching TRBD2 (5 bases). The CDR3 runs 13 residues. The ends were cut back, 1 base at V and 6 bases at J, with 8 bases in the middle. CDR1 SGHAT and CDR2 FQNNGV come from the germline V gene. The CDR3 sequence is CASSLAGRDTQYF. CDR3 DNA: TGTGCCAGCAGCTTAGCGGGAAGGGATACGCAGTATTTT.

The genes are TRBV6-5 and TRBJ2-2, with 7 bases identical to TRBD1. This CDR3 region has 15 residues. Germline-derived CDR1 and CDR2 are MNHEY and SVGAGI. V lost 8 bases to trimming and J lost 6 bases; unmatched junction nucleotides: 12. The CDR3 DNA is TGTGCCAGCCTAGATCGGGACAGTTCCCCCGGGGAGCTGTTTTTT. It codes for CASLDRDSSPGELFF.

The J gene is TRBJ2-1, the V gene TRBV20-1; a possible D gene is TRBD2 (6 bases). This CDR3 is built from 11 residues. CDR1 and CDR2 from the germline V gene are DFQATT and SNEGSKA (reference sequence). Trimming removed 6 bases at V and 6 bases at J, with 9 bases between. The CDR3 DNA reads as TGCAGTGCCCGGAGGGTCAATGAGCAGTTCTTC. Its protein product is CSARRVNEQFF.

This rearrangement joins TRBV7-9 to TRBJ2-3; TRBD2 matches at 8 bases. Germline CDR1 SEHNR, CDR2 FQNEAQ (reference sequence). V was clipped by 5 bases and J by 3 bases; unmatched bases: 7. The CDR3 runs 15 residues. CDR3 residues: CASSPGGESTDTQYF. The CDR3 DNA reads as TGTGCCAGCAGCCCCGGGGGGGAGTCTACAGATACGCAGTATTTT.

V and J are TRBV15 and TRBJ2-3, with D possibly being TRBD2 (5 bases). This CDR3 has 15 amino acids. The germline V gene has CDR1 LNHNV and CDR2 YYDKDF (reference sequence). Trimming left V 0 bases short and J 1 base short, with 8 bases between. The CDR3 nucleotides are TGTGCCACCAGCAGAGATTTCGGGGGCACAGATACGCAGTATTTT. Protein product: CATSRDFGGTDTQYF.

The chain employs TRBV2 and TRBJ1-1; D is perhaps TRBD1 (6 bases). This CDR3 has 15 residues. The V gene lost 2 bases and the J gene lost 1 base, with 11 bases spanning the gap. CDR1 SNHLY and CDR2 FYNNEI come from the germline V gene. The CDR3 coding sequence is TGTGCCAGCAGTGAATGGGCAGGGGCGAACACTGAAGCTTTCTTT. It translates to CASSEWAGANTEAFF.

This clone has only one observation. The chain combines TRBV7-9 with TRBJ1-1; D is unclear. Germline V gene lookup returns CDR1 SEHNR and CDR2 FQNEAQ (reference sequence). V was pared by 1 base and J by 1 base, with 7 bases between. The CDR3 has 14 amino acids. The CDR3 here is CASSLDPRNTEAFF. In nucleotides, the CDR3 is TGTGCCAGCAGCTTAGATCCCAGGAACACTGAAGCTTTCTTT.

The chain is built from TRBV7-2 and TRBJ2-2; D gene unclear. V lost 2 bases and J 6 bases, leaving 4 bases between the germline ends. Germline lookup yields CDR1 SGHTA and CDR2 FQGNSA. There are 12 residues in the CDR3. CDR3 sequence (DNA): TGTGCCAGCAGCTTAAGCCCCGGGGAGCTGTTTTTT. It yields the protein CASSLSPGELFF. Together with reference TRBV7-2 and TRBJ2-2, the CDR3 gives the full variable domain: GAGVSQSPSNKVTEKGKDVELRCDPISGHTALYWYRQSLGQGLEFLIYFQGNSAPDKSGLPSDRFSAERTGGSVSTLTIQRTQQEDSAVYLCASSLSPGELFFGEGSRLTVL.

CDR3 nucleotide sequence: TGTGCCAGCAGTTACATTGACAGCCAGTATAGCAATCAGCCCCAGCATTTT. Protein sequence: CASSYIDSQYSNQPQHF. The rearrangement links TRBV6-2 or TRBV6-3 to TRBJ1-5; the D gene is possibly TRBD1 (5 bases). Trimming took off 2 bases at V and 0 bases at J, with 14 bases between the two ends. CDR1 is MNHEY, CDR2 SVGEGT, per germline. CDR3 length: 17 residues.